This TCR beta chain was identified in a study of T cell repertoires in aging, cancer and after chemotherapy. Overall study findings and caveats: In healthy donors, age-related TCR diversity loss mainly reflected lost richness.

For this clonotype: What it recognizes is unknown.

The template was genomic DNA from peripheral blood, not RNA. A mixed TRB-A/B primer pool amplified rearranged TRB by multiplex touch-down PCR. TCRdb independently ran MiXCR on the multiplex PCR reads; one entry per CDR3 protein. The sample yields about 2,200 distinct CDR3 sequences, around 36% seen once. J gave up 4 bases and V 4 bases, and 6 bases lay outside the gene matches. CDR1 and CDR2 from the germline V gene are LNHNV and YYDKDF (reference sequence). CDR3 length: 14 residues. This chain joins TRBV15 and TRBJ2-7, with 8 bases aligning to TRBD1. The specimen sequenced was blood. This clonotype originated in a human donor with a solid tumor. CDR3 sequence reads: CATSTRTGWYEQYF. CDR3 nucleotide sequence: TGTGCCACCAGCACACGGACAGGGTGGTACGAGCAGTACTTC.